The next 10 T cell receptor beta chains were all read from a single sample in a study of blood T cells in healthy people across ages. For the second PCR, which ran for roughly 6 to 12 cycles, a sample-barcoded 5' primer and a J-beta primer mix were used. From the 5' RACE reads, TCRdb called clonotypes with MiXCR, one entry per CDR3 protein. The repertoire holds some 1.1 million distinct CDR3 sequences, with roughly two fifths as singletons. Sequencing was done on a sample of blood. The receptor set was obtained from a man aged 18 to 30 in good health.

This chain uses TRBV6-1 with TRBJ1-5, with D maybe TRBD1 (5 bases). There are 16 residues in the CDR3. Trimming left V 3 bases short and J 5 bases short, with 17 bases between. Germline CDR1 MNHNS, CDR2 SASEGT. DNA for the CDR3: TGTGCCAGCAGTGACCCCAGGGTTGTTAAGCATCAGCCCCAGCATTTT. This translates into CASSDPRVVKHQPQHF.

The chain couples TRBV5-6 to TRBJ1-1; 8 bases line up with TRBD1. J lost 4 bases, V lost 1 base, and 6 bases had no gene match. The CDR3 contains 15 residues. Germline V gene sequence: CDR1 SGHDT, CDR2 YYEEEE. The CDR3 protein is CASSLLDRVSTEAFF. In DNA, the CDR3 is TGTGCCAGCAGCTTGCTGGACAGGGTGTCCACTGAAGCTTTCTTT.

The V gene is TRBV7-9, the J gene TRBJ1-1; TRBD1 agrees at 8 bases. Germline CDR1 and CDR2: SEHNR and FQNEAQ (reference sequence). Germline trimming cut 5 bases from V and 3 bases from J; bases unmatched to any gene: 5. The CDR3 loop spans 14 amino acids. CDR3 region: CASSADRGYTEAFF. The CDR3 DNA is TGTGCCAGCAGCGCTGACAGGGGCTACACTGAAGCTTTCTTT.

As for this clonotype: As the CDR3 is not closed by the conserved phenylalanine or tryptophan, this likely results from a read error. The J gene is TRBJ2-5, the V gene TRBV30, with D perhaps assigned TRBD1 or TRBD2 (5 bases each). The CDR3 has 16 amino acids. Trimming took off 0 bases at V and 1 base at J, with 15 bases between the two ends. Germline lookup yields CDR1 GTSNPN and CDR2 SVGIG (reference sequence). The CDR3 here is CAWSVFGGWGQETQYS. Here the CDR3 DNA reads TGTGCCTGGAGTGTTTTTGGGGGATGGGGCCAAGAGACCCAGTACTCC.

In the case of this clonotype: One end of the junction fails to match germline, which may point to a read error. The chain links TRBV4-2 to TRBJ2-2; D may be TRBD2 (6 bases). The CDR3 extends over 19 amino acids. Germline lookup yields CDR1 LGHNA and CDR2 YNFKEQ. CDR3 DNA sequence: TGTGCCAGCGGCCAACCCGGATGGGGGGAAGGGGCCTACACCGGGGAGCTGTTTTTT. Translating gives CASGQPGWGEGAYTGELFF.

This clonotype came up many times. This chain links TRBV4-1 with TRBJ2-5; 10 bases agree with TRBD2. Losses at the gene ends were 7 bases for V and 5 bases for J; bases not matched to a gene: 16. The CDR3 has 17 amino acids. Germline-derived CDR1 and CDR2 are MGHRA and YSYEKL. The CDR3: CASKPGPTSGVGETQYF. CDR3 nucleotides: TGCGCCAGCAAACCCGGACCTACTAGCGGGGTTGGGGAGACCCAGTACTTC.

The V call is TRBV5-1, the J call TRBJ2-3; D gene unclear. Trimming removed 1 base from V and 1 base from J, with 7 bases in between. The germline V gene encodes CDR1 SGHRS and CDR2 YFSETQ. CDR3 length: 14 amino acids. The CDR3 spells CASSLWRGTDTQYF. The CDR3 DNA is TGCGCCAGCAGCTTGTGGCGAGGCACAGATACGCAGTATTTT.

This rearrangement joins TRBV27 to TRBJ2-5, with D unresolved. Trimming removed 2 bases at V and 3 bases at J, with 19 bases between. CDR3 length: 17 residues. Per the germline V gene, CDR1 is MNHEY and CDR2 is SMNVEV (reference sequence). CDR3 region: CASSLRLRRTNEETQYF. CDR3 nucleotide sequence: TGTGCCAGCAGTTTAAGGCTCCGTCGAACCAATGAAGAGACCCAGTACTTC.

The chain carries TRBV12-3 or TRBV12-4 and TRBJ2-1; possible D gene TRBD2, 5 bases. V lost 3 bases and J lost 7, with 19 bases in between. This CDR3 comprises 16 residues. As DNA, the CDR3 is TGTGCCAGCAGTTTTAGGCGAGCCGAGGGTAGGAATGAGCAGTTCTTC. Its translation is CASSFRRAEGRNEQFF.

V and J are TRBV7-2 and TRBJ2-7; D not resolved. The better agreement between TRBJ2-5 and the DNA end casts doubt on the J call. The CDR3 length is 15 residues. Germline CDR1 reads SGHTA; CDR2 reads FQGNSA. For the CDR3, the DNA is TGTGCCAGCAGCTTTGGGCTAGGCGTCGGAGAGACCCAGTACTTC. As protein: CASSFGLGVGETQYF.